Included here is one TCR beta chain sequence, with context. This clonotype was detected a few times. No antigen is known for it. No clone much larger than this one lies a single base away; base qualities are absent. The library was produced with multiplex PCR. Sequencing was performed on an Illumina HiSeq 4000. TCR beta libraries were built with iRepertoire HTBI primers and Arm-PCR amplification of CDR3 regions. Gel purification was performed on PCR products prior to sequencing. Concerning the study's data processing: A total of roughly 58 TRBV and some 15 TRBJ segments were identified across samples and were used for gene usage analysis of CDR3 amino acid clonotypes. Filtered high-quality paired reads were merged into contigs using COPE and FqMerger. BLAST was used to align contigs to the IMGT TRBV, TRBD and TRBJ reference genes, and CDR3 was defined following IMGT. Any clonotype with a frequency above 0.1% was classified as a highly expanded clone. Shannon entropy was used to measure repertoire diversity, and the Gini coefficient was used to measure V-J evenness. A clonotype was considered public if more than one individual shared it. TCRdb trimmed the raw reads at Q25, called clones with MiXCR and kept productive beta chains. Duplicate CDR3 protein sequences are folded into a single record with the most common DNA and genes. These V and J calls originate from TCRdb's pipeline instead of the authors' own analysis. Present in this sample are a few hundred thousand distinct CDR3 sequences, roughly 17% of which were seen just once. The ten most abundant clones make up less than 30% of the sample.

The data were obtained in a study of regulatory T cells in long-lasting Graves disease (dated by TCRdb to the early 2020s). For the wider study: Newly diagnosed Graves' disease patients had taken antithyroid drugs for less than 3 months. Patients with persistent Graves' disease were compared with patients with newly diagnosed Graves' disease using TCR sequencing and RNA sequencing of peripheral blood. The study was conducted in China and was registered as a clinical trial. TCR sequencing covered approximately 13 persistent and roughly 20 newly diagnosed Graves' disease patients, around 35 samples in total. Findings and caveats that apply to the study as a whole: Sequencing and analysis were limited to the TCR beta chain. A larger number of public clonotypes was shared among persistent patients (under 3,000) than among newly diagnosed patients (approximately 930). Peripheral blood alone was examined, since thyroid tissue, which constituted the primary lesion, could not be accessed. Lower TCR Shannon entropy and fewer highly expanded clones were observed in persistent Graves' disease patients than in newly diagnosed patients, which suggested clonal expansion. The authors noted that the small sample size was a limitation that may lower accuracy. Preferential use of TRBV28, TRBJ1-2 and TRBJ2-5 was observed in persistent disease, whereas TRBV20-1 and TRBJ2-1 were favored in newly diagnosed disease.

CDR1 MNHNS and CDR2 SASEGT were looked up in the germline V gene. Ends trimmed: V by 5 bases, J by 2 bases; bases unmatched to a gene: 9. The CDR3 numbers 15 residues from cysteine through phenylalanine. CDR3 DNA only is kept here, 45 bases in frame from base 1. What the time point label conveys for this sample: newly diagnosed GD, antithyroid drugs for less than 3 months. RNA was extracted from PBMCs in TRIzol for both TCR sequencing and RNA sequencing. The diagnosis of Graves' disease followed American Thyroid Association guidelines. The patients came from an endocrinology department in Xi'an, China. From each patient, approximately 9.9 milliliters of peripheral blood was collected into an EDTA anticoagulant tube. Ficoll Paque Plus density gradient separation was used to isolate PBMCs, and no further T cell sorting was done. An Agilent 2100 Bioanalyzer and agarose gel were used to check RNA quality, while a NanoDrop 2000 measured RNA concentration.

These data also formed part of another study, on T cells in Graves' hyperthyroidism and ophthalmopathy. According to the second study: Stable Graves' hyperthyroidism was defined as the absence of progression to ophthalmopathy over 18 months of follow-up. Hyperthyroidism patients were newly diagnosed, had a disease duration of under 2 months, and were aged 18 to 65 years. Patients with uncontrolled infections, other autoimmune diseases, pregnancy or lactation were excluded. Clinical symptoms, serum thyroxine and TRAb, thyroid ultrasound, and orbital computed tomography formed the basis for the diagnoses. For the first round of RT-PCR on the TCR CDR3, the HTBI primer set was used together with the Qiagen OneStep RT-PCR kit. Most expanded thyroid clonotypes (frequency above 0.001) were also found in blood, which suggests that blood repertoires may mirror thyroid immune responses. Ophthalmopathy was separated from stable hyperthyroidism by a 13 V-J signature model, with approximately 86% sensitivity and about 81% specificity obtained in cross-validation and 80%/75% obtained in testing. In validation, progression to ophthalmopathy was predicted by the model with about 70% sensitivity and around 76% specificity, a median of 6.5 months before onset. A discovery cohort of roughly 100 patients, 43 with Graves' ophthalmopathy and 57 with stable Graves' hyperthyroidism, was used to find distinguishing TCR V-J signatures. Prospective prediction of ophthalmopathy was tested in an independent validation cohort of some 20 hyperthyroidism patients and 15 to 17 patients who later progressed to ophthalmopathy. For training and testing, the roughly 100 patients in the discovery cohort were randomly divided in a 7:3 ratio. Thyroid tissue and blood T-cell repertoires from six or seven Graves' hyperthyroidism patients were also compared in the study. Once sampling was done, hyperthyroidism patients were given methimazole at a starting dose of 30 mg daily, whereas ophthalmopathy patients were given high-dose intravenous methylprednisolone. A second multiplex PCR round built the libraries, followed by size selection and purification. Sequencing of the libraries was done on an Illumina HiSeq2000 using paired-end 100 bp reads. SOAPnuke was used to process the raw data, throwing out any read that contained adapters or uncalled bases, had a mean Phred below 15, or lacked an exact constant-primer or identifier match. COPE v1.2.5 was used to merge high-quality paired reads, and clonotypes were defined as unique nucleotide sequences. MiTCR v1.1 was used to align clonotypes to the IMGT TRBV, TRBD and TRBJ reference segments. The analysis was restricted to V-J combinations with a frequency above 0.0001, which together covered roughly 99% of the repertoires. The TCS score was defined as F50 (clonal expansion) divided by E x V (chaos), with BLOSUM62-based TCRdist calculated between CDR3 peptides within each V-J. Welch's t-statistics and random forest reduced roughly 540 V-J features to about 12, which were used in a naive Bayes classifier (R e1071). No statistical method was used to set the sample size in advance, and investigators knew the group allocation. According to the paper, TCR Vbeta CDR3 sequencing was carried out on about 140 peripheral blood samples, which came from around 43 ophthalmopathy, 75 or so hyperthyroidism and roughly 17 progressor patients.

Recombination connected TRBV6-1 to TRBJ2-7; 7 middle bases align to TRBD2. This sequence was found in a woman younger than 35 with Graves disease. Donor details come from another sample of the same person, matched by shared clones. The sequenced sample was peripheral blood mononuclear cells (PBMCs), obtained at new diagnosis, from a patient treated with antithyroid drugs. The CDR3: CASSMRLAETYEQYF. The DNA sequence is given as TGTGCCAGCAGTATGAGGCTAGCGGAAACCTACGAGCAGTACTTC.